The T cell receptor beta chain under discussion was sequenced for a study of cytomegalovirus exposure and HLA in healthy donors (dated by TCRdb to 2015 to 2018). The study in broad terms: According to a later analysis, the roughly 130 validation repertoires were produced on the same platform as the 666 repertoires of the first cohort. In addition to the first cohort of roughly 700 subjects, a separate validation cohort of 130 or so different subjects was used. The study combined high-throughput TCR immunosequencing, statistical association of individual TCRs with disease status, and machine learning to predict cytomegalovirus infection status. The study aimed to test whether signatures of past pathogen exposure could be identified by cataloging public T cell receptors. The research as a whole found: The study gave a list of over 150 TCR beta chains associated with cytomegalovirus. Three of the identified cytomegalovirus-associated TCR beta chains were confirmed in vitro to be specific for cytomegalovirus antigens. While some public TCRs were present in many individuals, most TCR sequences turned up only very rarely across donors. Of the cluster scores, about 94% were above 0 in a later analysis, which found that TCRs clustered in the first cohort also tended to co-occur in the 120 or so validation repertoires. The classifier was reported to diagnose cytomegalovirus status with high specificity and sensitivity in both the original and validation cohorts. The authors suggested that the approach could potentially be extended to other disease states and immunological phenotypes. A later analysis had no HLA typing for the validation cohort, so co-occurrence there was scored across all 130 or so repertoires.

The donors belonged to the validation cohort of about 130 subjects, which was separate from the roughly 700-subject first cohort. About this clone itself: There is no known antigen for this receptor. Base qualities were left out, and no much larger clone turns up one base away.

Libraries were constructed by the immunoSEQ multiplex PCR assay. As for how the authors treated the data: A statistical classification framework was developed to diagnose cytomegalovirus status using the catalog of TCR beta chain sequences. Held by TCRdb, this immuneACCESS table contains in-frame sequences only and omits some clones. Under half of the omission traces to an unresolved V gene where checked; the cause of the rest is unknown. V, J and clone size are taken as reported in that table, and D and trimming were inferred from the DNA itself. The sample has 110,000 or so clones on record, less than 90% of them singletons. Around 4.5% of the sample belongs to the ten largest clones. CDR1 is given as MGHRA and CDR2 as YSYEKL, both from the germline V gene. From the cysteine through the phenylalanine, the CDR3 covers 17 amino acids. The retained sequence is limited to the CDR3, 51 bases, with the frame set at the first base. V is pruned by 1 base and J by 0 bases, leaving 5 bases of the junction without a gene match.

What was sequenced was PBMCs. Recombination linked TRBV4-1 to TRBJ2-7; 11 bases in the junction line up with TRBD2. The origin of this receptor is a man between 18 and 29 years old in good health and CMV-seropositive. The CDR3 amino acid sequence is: CASSQGLAGSHSYEQYF. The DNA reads TGCGCCAGCAGCCAAGGACTAGCGGGGTCACACTCCTACGAGCAGTACTTC.